This T cell receptor (beta chain) was retrieved from a study of cytomegalovirus exposure and HLA in healthy donors. Study-level findings and limits: Later genetic work tied a missense DCLRE1C variant to beta-chain V and J trimming. Earlier analysis looked at TCR beta V segments, and most were productive about 87% or about 30% of the time. Most subjects' HLA-A and HLA-B alleles were reportedly predicted from TCR beta sequences.

With respect to this clone: Its antigen is unidentified.

The PCR was carried out with 60 Vbeta primers and 13 Jbeta primers. Measured with immunoSEQ multiplex PCR; TCRdb has only the in-frame clones, and not every one. Of 150,000 to 200,000 clones in the sample, around three quarters were seen once. V shed 5 bases, J shed 0 bases, and the junction held 9 bases outside the gene matches. Per germline, CDR1 SGHVS and CDR2 FNYEAQ. The CDR3 extends over 17 amino acids. This receptor was taken from a man in his forties in good health and CMV-seronegative. V is TRBV7-6 and J is TRBJ1-3; 8 nucleotides align to TRBD1. Sequenced sample: PBMCs. CDR3 DNA: TGTGCCAGCAGCAAAAGCCCAGGGGGCGCCTCTGGAAACACCATATATTTT. Protein sequence: CASSKSPGGASGNTIYF.